This T cell receptor beta chain appears in the sequencing data of a study of cytomegalovirus exposure and HLA in healthy donors. Study-level results: CMV serostatus was the only recorded immune exposure for donors. Analysis performed later found more than 15,000 TCR beta sequences associated with HLA alleles at 0.05 false discovery rate. Analysis was carried out at a later point, and it linked a missense DCLRE1C variant to TCR beta V- and J-gene trimming. Further analysis was carried out later, and it showed several of the most significant clusters appearing linked to common viral pathogens.

The study ran its PCR with 60 Vbeta and 13 Jbeta primers. Some clones are missing from TCRdb's copy, which holds only in-frame ones; the method was immunoSEQ multiplex PCR. The profile shows 200,000 or so clones, less than 85% of them singletons. As for this clone: The antigen remains unidentified.

The CDR3 is 15 residues long. V lost 0 bases and J lost 5; bases outside the gene matches: 3. From germline, CDR1 is SGHAT and CDR2 FQNNGV. The sequencing input was PBMCs. J is TRBJ2-7 and V is TRBV11-2; TRBD2 aligns across 11 bases. The sequence derives from a girl aged 2 to 9 in good health and CMV-seronegative. CDR3 sequence: CASSLERSGRDEQYF. The CDR3, as DNA: TGTGCCAGCAGCTTAGAGCGTAGCGGGAGGGACGAGCAGTACTTC. Filled out from reference TRBV11-2 and TRBJ2-7, the complete variable domain reads EAGVAQSPRYKIIEKRQSVAFWCNPISGHATLYWYQQILGQGPKLLIQFQNNGVVDDSQLPKDRFSAERLKGVDSTLKIQPAKLEDSAVYLCASSLERSGRDEQYFGPGTRLTVT.